This T cell receptor beta chain was sequenced for a study of TIL therapy for anti-PD-1-resistant metastatic lung cancer. On the study more broadly: Progressing patients received lymphodepletion, expanded TIL infusion and IL-2. Half of patients were current or former smokers.

Germline V gene sequence: CDR1 SGDLS, CDR2 YYNGEE. The V gene lost 2 bases and the J gene lost 3 bases, with 5 bases spanning the gap. The CDR3 is 13 residues long. Time point defined: pre-treatment sample, taken before nivolumab and TIL therapy. The libraries were made with immunoSEQ v3. TCRdb's table, derived via immunoSEQ multiplex PCR, lists solely in-frame clones and lacks some. Of about 60,000 clones in the sample, around nine tenths were seen once. The J gene is TRBJ1-4, the V gene TRBV9; D not resolved. The sequence was collected from a person aged 25-80 years with non-small cell lung cancer. This sample comprised blood, obtained at baseline. CDR3 nucleotide sequence: TGTGCCAGCAGCGTTGGGCCTAATGAAAAACTGTTTTTT. Translation gives CASSVGPNEKLFF.